This TCR beta chain was captured in a study of cytomegalovirus exposure and HLA in healthy donors. The PCR ran on 60 Vbeta and 13 Jbeta primers. TCRdb's copy holds only in-frame clones and misses some; the assay was immunoSEQ multiplex PCR. The table records some 130,000 clones, 79% of them present only once. This clone is labeled as medium-sized. From germline, CDR1 is MRHNA and CDR2 SNTAGT. Trimming took 0 bases from V and 3 from J, leaving 2 bases between them. This CDR3 has 13 amino acids. Input material: PBMCs. The V call is TRBV6-4, the J call TRBJ2-2, with D unresolved. The receptor's source is a man in his late teens or twenties in good health and CMV-seronegative. The CDR3 sequence is CASSDSDTGELFF. DNA for the CDR3: TGTGCCAGCAGTGACTCCGACACCGGGGAGCTGTTTTTT.